These T cell receptor beta chains were read from a single sample in a study of shared clonotypes between healthy human individuals. TCRdb's table, derived via immunoSEQ multiplex PCR, lists solely in-frame clones and lacks some. The sample lists more than 1,200,000 clones, approximately 98.5% occurring once. Sequenced material: naive CD4+ T cells sorted from blood. The source is a man aged 25-45 years in good health. Both conserved end residues are trimmed from each CDR3. Fields, in order: V gene, J gene, clone size, CDR3 protein. Clone size appears in some rows only: once, few, many, or a class for an expanded clone.

V: TRBV6-4; J: TRBJ2-1; size: .; CDR3: ASRAGISYNEQF
V: TRBV5-1; J: TRBJ2-1; size: .; CDR3: ASSLGSGGAWDEQF
V: TRBV7-2; J: TRBJ2-7; size: once; CDR3: ASSFLVGLAGGPYEQY
V: TRBV6-1; J: TRBJ2-7; size: .; CDR3: ASSDWRGRNSYEQY
V: TRBV4-1; J: TRBJ2-7; size: once; CDR3: ASSLGLAGGSSYEQY
V: TRBV6-5; J: TRBJ2-3; size: .; CDR3: ASSLDRGPQY
V: TRBV28; J: TRBJ2-5; size: .; CDR3: ASSYIGLADQETQY
V: TRBV5-1; J: TRBJ1-4; size: .; CDR3: ASSITGTTNEKLF
V: TRBV18; J: TRBJ1-4; size: .; CDR3: ASSPLGSLNEKLF
V: TRBV5-1; J: TRBJ2-2; size: .; CDR3: ASSFSGSAGELF
V: TRBV9; J: TRBJ2-3; size: few; CDR3: ASSVAVRDTQY
V: TRBV5-1; J: TRBJ2-1; size: .; CDR3: ASSREASGSDEQF
V: TRBV18; J: TRBJ2-1; size: .; CDR3: ASLGLAGDNEQF
V: TRBV28; J: TRBJ2-7; size: .; CDR3: ASSSTGLPYYEQY
V: TRBV7-2; J: TRBJ1-2; size: .; CDR3: ASSPGFHYT
V: TRBV30; J: TRBJ1-4; size: .; CDR3: AWSALAGLEEKLF
V: TRBV12-1; J: TRBJ2-2; size: .; CDR3: ASSFREKNTGELF
V: TRBV7-9; J: TRBJ2-4; size: .; CDR3: ASSLVGTNIQY
V: TRBV19; J: TRBJ2-1; size: .; CDR3: ASSSGQRHNEQF
V: TRBV9; J: TRBJ2-7; size: .; CDR3: ASSGGLEGGYEQY
V: TRBV19; J: TRBJ1-5; size: .; CDR3: ASSIESGVGFAQH
V: TRBV15; J: TRBJ2-5; size: .; CDR3: ATSRDRGDAGGTQY
V: TRBV27; J: TRBJ2-7; size: .; CDR3: ASSYILGRRPYEQY
V: TRBV6-1; J: TRBJ1-2; size: .; CDR3: ASSEIRDRGGYT
V: TRBV11-2; J: TRBJ2-1; size: .; CDR3: ASSSKVGYSEF
V: TRBV6-5; J: TRBJ2-6; size: .; CDR3: ASSFLLSGANVLT
V: TRBV6-1; J: TRBJ2-2; size: .; CDR3: ASSPRGLNTGELF
V: TRBV5-6; J: TRBJ2-1; size: .; CDR3: ASSPTGSGGYNEQF
V: TRBV14; J: TRBJ2-7; size: .; CDR3: ASSLSGRAYEQY
V: TRBV7-3; J: TRBJ2-2; size: .; CDR3: ASATGTGGTGELF
V: TRBV5-1; J: TRBJ1-1; size: once; CDR3: ASSLEAGGAGTEAF
V: TRBV6-6; J: TRBJ2-7; size: .; CDR3: ASSYSIVNEQY
V: TRBV10-1; J: TRBJ1-3; size: once; CDR3: ASSDARSSGNTIY
V: TRBV6-5; J: TRBJ2-7; size: .; CDR3: ASQKWSGPYEQY
V: TRBV7-9; J: TRBJ2-1; size: .; CDR3: ASSAGSGRAFEQF
V: TRBV6-1; J: TRBJ2-7; size: .; CDR3: ASSVDRRTYEQY
V: TRBV11-2; J: TRBJ1-4; size: .; CDR3: ASSPTGVNEKLF
V: TRBV7-9; J: TRBJ1-5; size: .; CDR3: ASSAPGNSNQPQH
V: TRBV2; J: TRBJ1-3; size: .; CDR3: ASSESRGTGASGNTIY
V: TRBV5-1; J: TRBJ2-6; size: .; CDR3: ASSLDRGGGANVLT
V: TRBV7-8; J: TRBJ2-2; size: .; CDR3: ASSSRGTNTGELF
V: TRBV30; J: TRBJ1-5; size: .; CDR3: AWSGGDYSNQPQH
V: TRBV2; J: TRBJ2-5; size: .; CDR3: ASEDRQETQY
V: TRBV28; J: TRBJ2-4; size: once; CDR3: ASSLTGVDGSIQY
V: TRBV7-9; J: TRBJ1-2; size: .; CDR3: ASSLSGRYGYT
V: TRBV18; J: TRBJ2-7; size: .; CDR3: ASSPLSGTSGEQY
V: TRBV18; J: TRBJ1-4; size: .; CDR3: ASSPSGLKTTNEKLF
V: TRBV28; J: TRBJ1-5; size: few; CDR3: ASSLSGSNQPQH
V: TRBV10-3; J: TRBJ2-1; size: .; CDR3: AISFDRASYNEQF
V: TRBV28; J: TRBJ2-3; size: once; CDR3: ASSLYAGVGRATDTQY
V: TRBV18; J: TRBJ1-4; size: .; CDR3: ASSPGEREKLF
V: TRBV19; J: TRBJ1-1; size: .; CDR3: ASEFSAGNTEAF
V: TRBV2; J: TRBJ1-4; size: .; CDR3: ASSANRGGEKLF
V: TRBV5-6; J: TRBJ2-3; size: once; CDR3: ASSLGGWRRTDTQY
V: TRBV14; J: TRBJ2-7; size: .; CDR3: ASSQNRDRIFYEQY
V: TRBV7-3; J: TRBJ2-7; size: .; CDR3: ASSLGEGGQY
V: TRBV18; J: TRBJ2-7; size: .; CDR3: ASSILGTGSSYEQY